This TCR beta chain was retrieved from a study of CD8+ T cells in alopecia areata. Whole-study context: A regimen of oral tofacitinib, 5 to 10 mg twice daily, was given to treated patients.

The study's findings and limits: Scalp sequencing also captures normal skin's resident alphabeta T cells. Normal scalp showed lower clonality than lesional scalp, especially alopecia totalis/universalis.

Of note for this clone: Its antigen remains unknown.

The CDR3 runs to 14 residues. Looked up from germline, CDR1 is GTSNPN and CDR2 is SVGIG (reference sequence). The germline V and J ends were trimmed by 3 bases and 7 bases, with 18 bases remaining between them. In each case, RNA was isolated and then reverse transcribed into cDNA as the sequencing template. Sequenced by immunoSEQ multiplex PCR; TCRdb stores in-frame clones only, minus some. The table lists about 180,000 clones, roughly 70% of them singletons. The sequence derives from a human donor with alopecia areata. V and J are TRBV30 and TRBJ1-2, with D perhaps TRBD1 (6 bases). The specimen was CD8+ T cells sorted from blood, collected at week 0. This chain's CDR3 is CAWRDLITGLGYTF. The CDR3 DNA is TGTGCCTGGAGAGATTTGATAACAGGGCTTGGCTACACCTTC.